This T cell receptor beta chain was sequenced during a study of vaccination and CD4 T cells after COVID-19 (dated by TCRdb to 2021 to 2024). Context from the whole study: Convalescent patients had a positive SARS-CoV-2 result on nasal swab PCR, and of these patients, several had mild disease and one had severe disease. As controls, cultures received a CEFX viral epitope pool (the positive control), an HIV-1 Nef peptide pool (the negative control), or no peptide at all. In roughly 10 COVID-19 convalescent patients and 4 infection-naive healthy vaccine recipients, the spike-specific CD4+ TCR repertoire before mRNA vaccination was compared with the repertoire after mRNA vaccination. Six males and four females were included in the convalescent cohort, with two Hispanic individuals, seven Caucasians, two Asians and one multiracial person represented. Culture stimuli were overlapping spike peptide pools from SARS-CoV-2 and from the common cold coronaviruses HCoV-NL63, HCoV-OC43 and HCoV-229E. Post-COVID blood samples were collected from convalescent patients a median of around 100 days after diagnosis, with a range of about 30 to 180 days. Post-vaccine blood samples were collected a median of around 10 weeks after the second vaccine dose, ranging from about 13 to 250 days. Two doses of either the Pfizer-BioNTech BNT162b2 vaccine (n=8) or the Moderna mRNA-1273 vaccine (n=2) were administered to participants. What the research found in general, with its limitations: Of the vaccine-specific clones found in convalescent patients, nearly all (304 of 307) were mono-reactive for SARS-CoV-2 spike instead of being cross-reactive with common cold coronaviruses. In convalescent patients, a median roughly 86% of post-vaccine SARS-CoV-2-reactive clones were detected only after vaccination, suggesting vaccine-specific priming. The median count of SARS-CoV-2-reactive clonotypes went up from 20 to 25 after infection to 38 after vaccination, although the change was not significant. The number of convalescent patients in the study was relatively small, and the study did not examine early timepoints following natural infection.

The treatment or condition tag for this specimen amounts to: approximately nine-day PBMC culture with coronavirus spike peptide pools or control peptides (ViraFEST assay). The study used the ViraFEST assay, which expanded antigen-specific T cells with peptide pools and then identified expanded clonotypes by TCR sequencing. The convalescent patients' positive SARS-CoV-2 PCR tests fell between March and December 2020, which was before the Alpha, Beta and Delta variants emerged in the United States. Each well held 2 million to 2.5 million PBMCs cultured with approximately 9.2 ug/ml peptide pools in IMDM containing around 5% human AB serum and approximately 10 IU/ml IL-2. Half of the culture medium was replaced with fresh IL-2-containing medium on days 3 and 7. After 10 to 11 days of culture, CD4+ T cells were isolated by negative selection with the EasySep CD4+ T cell isolation kit. Ficoll-Paque Plus gradient centrifugation was used to isolate PBMCs from whole blood, and the isolated PBMCs were then either used fresh or cryopreserved at -140C. Culture conditions were generally each tested in triplicate wells.

Receptors were amplified or captured by PCR. TCR sequencing of DNA from cultured CD4+ T cells used the Oncomine TCR Beta short-read assay at the Johns Hopkins FTIC core. The QIAamp micro DNA kit was used to extract genomic DNA from the cultured CD4+ T cells. Oncomine TCR Beta libraries made from cultured CD4+ T cells were pooled using unique dual indexes and sequenced on an Illumina iSeq 100. As for the original processing: Non-productive sequences were removed, and CDR3s that did not start with C, did not end with F or W, or were shorter than 7 amino acids were discarded. The MANAFEST web application was used to identify antigen-specific clonotypes by comparing peptide-stimulated wells against reference wells and other culture wells. An FDR below 0.05, an odds ratio above 5, and a productive frequency above 0.1% in at least two of three replicate wells were required for clones to be considered positive. Cross-reactive clonotypes were defined as significantly expanded in both SARS-CoV-2 spike wells and at least one common cold coronavirus spike condition. CDR3 homology was assessed with Levenshtein distances (stringdist) and unrooted phylogenetic trees (ape) in R version 3.6.1. The raw public data were reprocessed by TCRdb itself: fastp quality trimming at Q25, MiXCR clonotype calling, in-frame beta chains only. When rows share a CDR3 protein, they turn into one entry using the most common DNA and genes. In this record, the V and J calls reflect TCRdb's handling and not the investigators' own analysis. This sample is represented by thousands of distinct CDR3 sequences; about 31% of them were singletons. 30% of the sample lies in the top ten.

CDR1 and CDR2 are read off the germline V gene as MNHNS and SASEGT. Inclusive of the bounding cysteine and phenylalanine, the CDR3 is 13 residues long. Here the CDR3 DNA is all that survives: 39 bases in frame from base 1. V was cut back by 6 bases and J by 6 bases, leaving a gap of 15 bases between them. This clonotype showed up just a few times. No cognate antigen has been identified for it. It has no much larger one-base neighbor in the sample; base qualities were not kept. The V and J genes are TRBV6-1 and TRBJ2-7, and perhaps TRBD1 as D gene, on 6 matching bases. Sequencing used cultured CD4+ T cells from blood. This receptor was taken from a human donor with COVID-19. The DNA sequence is TGTGCCAGCAGACGCAGGGGTTATAGCGAGCAGTACTTC. Translated, this gives CASRRRGYSEQYF.